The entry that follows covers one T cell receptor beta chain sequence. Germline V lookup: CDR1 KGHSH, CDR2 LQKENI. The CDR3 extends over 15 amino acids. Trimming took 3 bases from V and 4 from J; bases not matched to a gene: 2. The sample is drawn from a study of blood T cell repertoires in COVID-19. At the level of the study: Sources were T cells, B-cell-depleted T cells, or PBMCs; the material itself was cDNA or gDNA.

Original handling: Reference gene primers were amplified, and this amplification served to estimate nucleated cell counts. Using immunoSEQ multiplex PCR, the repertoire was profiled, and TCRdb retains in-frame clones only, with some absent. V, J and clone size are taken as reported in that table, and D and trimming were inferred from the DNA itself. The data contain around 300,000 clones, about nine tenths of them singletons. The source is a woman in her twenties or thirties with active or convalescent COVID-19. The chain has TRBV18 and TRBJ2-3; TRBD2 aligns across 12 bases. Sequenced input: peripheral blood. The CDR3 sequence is CASSPTSGGPDTQYF. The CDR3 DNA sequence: TGTGCCAGCTCACCCACTAGCGGGGGGCCAGATACGCAGTATTTT.